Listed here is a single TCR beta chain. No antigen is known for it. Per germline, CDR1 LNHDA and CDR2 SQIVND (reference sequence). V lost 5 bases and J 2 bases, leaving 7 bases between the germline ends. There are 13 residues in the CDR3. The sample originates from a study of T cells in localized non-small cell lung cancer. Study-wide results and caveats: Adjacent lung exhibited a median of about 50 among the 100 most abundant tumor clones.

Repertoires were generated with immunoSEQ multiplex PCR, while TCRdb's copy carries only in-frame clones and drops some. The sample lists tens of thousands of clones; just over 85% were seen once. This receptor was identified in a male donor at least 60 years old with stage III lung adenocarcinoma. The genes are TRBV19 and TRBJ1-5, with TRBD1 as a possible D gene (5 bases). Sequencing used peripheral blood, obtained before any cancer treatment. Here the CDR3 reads CASSQGGNQPQHF. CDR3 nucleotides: TGTGCCAGTAGTCAGGGAGGCAATCAGCCCCAGCATTTT.